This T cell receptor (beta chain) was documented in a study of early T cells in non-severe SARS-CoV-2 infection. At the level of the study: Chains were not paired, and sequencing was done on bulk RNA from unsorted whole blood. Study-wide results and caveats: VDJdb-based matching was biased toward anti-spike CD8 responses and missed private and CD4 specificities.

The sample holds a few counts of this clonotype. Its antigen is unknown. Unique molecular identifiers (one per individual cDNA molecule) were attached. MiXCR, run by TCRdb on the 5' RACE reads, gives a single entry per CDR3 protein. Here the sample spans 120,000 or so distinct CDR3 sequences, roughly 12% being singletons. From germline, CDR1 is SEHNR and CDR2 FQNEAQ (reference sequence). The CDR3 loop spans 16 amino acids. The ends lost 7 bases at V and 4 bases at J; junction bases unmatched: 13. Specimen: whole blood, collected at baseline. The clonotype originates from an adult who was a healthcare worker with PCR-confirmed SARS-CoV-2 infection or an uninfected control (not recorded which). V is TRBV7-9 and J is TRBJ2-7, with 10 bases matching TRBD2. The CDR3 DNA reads TGTGCCAGCACCCCCCCTGGTCTAGCGGGGGATTACGAGCAGTACTTC. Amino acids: CASTPPGLAGDYEQYF. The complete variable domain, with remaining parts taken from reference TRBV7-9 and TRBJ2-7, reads DTGVSQNPRHKITKRGQNVTFRCDPISEHNRLYWYRQTLGQGPEFLTYFQNEAQLEKSRLLSDRFSAERPKGSFSTLEIQRTEQGDSAMYLCASTPPGLAGDYEQYFGPGTRLTVT.